The rows below give T cell receptor beta chains drawn from one sample of a study of blood T cell repertoires in COVID-19. The repertoire was sequenced with immunoSEQ multiplex PCR; TCRdb's copy has only in-frame clones and lacks some. The sample records roughly 240,000 clones, 70% to 90% being singletons. Material for sequencing was peripheral blood. The source of these receptors is a man aged 50 to 60 with COVID-19, enrolled during active disease. The CDR3 runs from the conserved cysteine through the conserved F or W. D genes are given only for firm matches. Size is omitted from some rows. Given values are once, few, many or a class for expanded clones.

V gene	J gene	clone size	D gene	CDR3 protein	CDR3 DNA
TRBV4-1	TRBJ2-1	.	TRBD1	CASSHPGTAYNEQFF	TGCGCCAGCAGCCACCCCGGGACAGCCTACAATGAGCAGTTCTTC
TRBV5-1	TRBJ1-2	.	.	CASSLEQAKNYGYTF	TGCGCCAGCAGCTTGGAGCAGGCCAAGAACTATGGCTACACCTTC
TRBV7-2	TRBJ2-1	.	.	CASSLVGGGAINEQFF	TGTGCCAGCAGCTTAGTCGGAGGGGGGGCCATCAATGAGCAGTTCTTC
TRBV5-1	TRBJ2-7	once	.	CASSYTFTYEQYF	TGCGCCAGCAGCTACACGTTCACCTACGAGCAGTACTTC
TRBV6-2/TRBV6-3	TRBJ1-6	.	.	CASSQPQANSPLHF	TGTGCCAGCAGTCAACCTCAAGCTAATTCACCCCTCCACTTT
TRBV2	TRBJ2-1	.	.	CATSWTEYNEQFF	TGTGCCACCTCCTGGACAGAATACAATGAGCAGTTCTTC
TRBV19	TRBJ2-2	.	.	CASKRREHGELFF	TGTGCCAGTAAGAGGCGAGAACACGGGGAGCTGTTTTTT
TRBV9	TRBJ2-3	.	TRBD2	CASSAGGGPIDTQYF	TGTGCCAGCAGCGCCGGCGGGGGGCCGATAGATACGCAGTATTTT
TRBV9	TRBJ1-5	.	TRBD1	CASSVGGTASNQPQHF	TGTGCCAGCAGCGTAGGAGGGACAGCTAGCAATCAGCCCCAGCATTTT
TRBV5-1	TRBJ2-1	.	TRBD2	CASSLGLAGIDEQFF	TGCGCCAGCAGCTTGGGGCTAGCGGGGATCGATGAGCAGTTCTTC
TRBV7-3	TRBJ2-2	.	.	CASSLWGGGGGELFF	TGTGCCAGCAGCTTATGGGGCGGCGGTGGCGGGGAGCTGTTTTTT
TRBV2	TRBJ2-3	.	TRBD2	CASRAAGITDTQYF	TGTGCCAGTCGGGCAGCGGGGATCACAGATACGCAGTATTTT
TRBV6-6	TRBJ2-2	.	.	CASSPVAADTGELFF	TGTGCCAGCAGTCCCGTTGCGGCCGACACCGGGGAGCTGTTTTTT
TRBV14	TRBJ2-7	.	TRBD1	CASSQDWDRDRQYF	TGTGCCAGCAGCCAAGATTGGGACAGGGATAGGCAGTACTTC
TRBV7-6	TRBJ1-5	.	.	CASSLTRDQPQHF	TGTGCCAGCAGCTTAACGAGGGATCAGCCCCAGCATTTT
TRBV5-1	TRBJ2-2	.	.	CASSSLTGELFF	TGCGCCAGCAGCTCTCTTACCGGGGAGCTGTTTTTT
TRBV7-6	TRBJ2-7	once	TRBD1	CASSQGQGALGEQYF	TGTGCCAGCAGCCAGGGACAGGGGGCGCTTGGGGAGCAGTACTTC
TRBV27	TRBJ2-7	.	TRBD1	CASRGETGRSLREQYF	TGTGCCAGCAGGGGCGAGACAGGGAGATCCCTTCGTGAGCAGTACTTC
TRBV7-2	TRBJ1-1	many	TRBD1	CASKPGQGNTEAFF	TGTGCCAGCAAACCGGGACAGGGGAACACTGAAGCTTTCTTT
TRBV4-3	TRBJ2-3	.	TRBD2	CASSQNLAGGRSYSDTQYF	TGCGCCAGCAGCCAGAATCTAGCGGGGGGGCGGTCCTATTCAGATACGCAGTATTTT
TRBV7-2	TRBJ1-5	.	TRBD1	CASSSLDRAPQHF	TGTGCCAGCAGCTCTCTGGACAGGGCGCCCCAGCATTTT
TRBV5-1	TRBJ2-3	.	.	CASSPPGNTDTQYF	TGCGCCAGCAGCCCCCCCGGGAACACAGATACGCAGTATTTT
TRBV9	TRBJ1-2	.	TRBD1	CASSPGTGGFDYGYTF	TGTGCCAGCAGCCCTGGGACAGGGGGCTTCGACTATGGCTACACCTTC
TRBV7-6	TRBJ2-1	.	.	CASSLAVGSEQFF	TGTGCCAGCAGCTTAGCGGTCGGTAGTGAGCAGTTCTTC
TRBV15	TRBJ2-1	.	.	CATSSRQYSYNEQFF	TGTGCCACCAGCAGTAGACAGTACTCCTACAATGAGCAGTTCTTC
TRBV3-1/TRBV3-2	TRBJ1-5	few	.	CASSQGPGQPQHF	TGTGCCAGCAGCCAGGGGCCCGGTCAGCCCCAGCATTTT
TRBV4-1	TRBJ1-2	.	.	CASSPTQDPYGYTF	TGCGCCAGCAGCCCGACACAGGATCCCTATGGCTACACCTTC
TRBV19	TRBJ1-2	.	TRBD1	CASSAQTGQALNYGYTF	TGTGCCAGTAGTGCCCAGACCGGACAGGCCCTTAACTATGGCTACACCTTC
TRBV2	TRBJ2-7	.	TRBD1	CASSRDRSYEQYF	TGTGCCAGCAGTCGGGACAGATCCTACGAGCAGTACTTC
TRBV5-4	TRBJ1-1	.	.	CASSSYPWRNTEAFF	TGTGCCAGCAGCTCCTACCCCTGGAGGAACACTGAAGCTTTCTTT
TRBV28	TRBJ1-5	.	.	CASRAELRNQPQHF	TGTGCCAGCAGGGCGGAGTTGCGCAATCAGCCCCAGCATTTT
TRBV30	TRBJ1-5	.	TRBD1	CAWSMTGGNQPQHF	TGTGCCTGGAGTATGACAGGGGGCAATCAGCCCCAGCATTTT
TRBV28	TRBJ1-5	.	TRBD1	CASSWTGGGNQPQHF	TGTGCCAGCAGTTGGACAGGGGGCGGCAATCAGCCCCAGCATTTT
TRBV7-8	TRBJ2-7	many	.	CASSIETGSYEQYF	TGTGCCAGCAGCATTGAAACAGGATCCTACGAGCAGTACTTC
TRBV15	TRBJ2-5	.	.	CATSRAGQKYQETQYF	TGTGCCACCAGCAGAGCTGGACAAAAGTACCAAGAGACCCAGTACTTC
TRBV7-2	TRBJ1-5	.	.	CASSLVGVASNQPQHF	TGTGCCAGCAGCTTAGTAGGGGTCGCGTCAAATCAGCCCCAGCATTTT